The present T cell receptor beta chain was sequenced within a study of CD8 T cells in Susac syndrome. RNA, at about 0.5 to 1 ug, was reverse transcribed with random hexamers. Across 54 Vbeta and 13 Jbeta, immunoSEQ multiplex PCR amplified TCR beta CDR3. Each CDR3 protein is one row after TCRdb ran MiXCR on the immunoSEQ multiplex PCR reads. The data contain approximately 130,000 distinct CDR3 sequences, about 93% of them seen just once; the ten biggest clones take up more than 0.095%. J gave up 3 bases and V 5 bases, and 5 bases lay outside the gene matches. The CDR3 has 15 amino acids. Germline V gene sequence: CDR1 SGHTA, CDR2 FQGNSA.

The TCR sequence derives from a human donor in good health. The sample was CD4+ T cells from PBMCs. The chain joins TRBV7-2 to TRBJ1-5, with TRBD1 matching over 9 bases. CDR3 amino acids: CASSRGQGHNQPQHF. The CDR3 region has the DNA TGTGCCAGCAGCCGTGGACAGGGGCACAATCAGCCCCAGCATTTT.